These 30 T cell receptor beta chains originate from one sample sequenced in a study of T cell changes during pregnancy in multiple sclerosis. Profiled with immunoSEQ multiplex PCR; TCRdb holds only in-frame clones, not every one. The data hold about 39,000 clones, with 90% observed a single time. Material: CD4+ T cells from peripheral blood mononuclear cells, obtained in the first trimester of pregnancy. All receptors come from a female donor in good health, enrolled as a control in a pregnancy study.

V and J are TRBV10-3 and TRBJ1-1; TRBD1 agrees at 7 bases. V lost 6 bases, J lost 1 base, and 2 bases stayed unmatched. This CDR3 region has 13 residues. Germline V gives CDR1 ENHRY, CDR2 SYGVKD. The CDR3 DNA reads TGTGCCATCAGCCGGGACAGGAACACTGAAGCTTTCTTT. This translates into CAISRDRNTEAFF.

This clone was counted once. CDR3 coding DNA: TGTGCCAGCAGCTTAGCTACAGGGTTGGACCAGCCCCAGCATTTT. The encoded protein is CASSLATGLDQPQHF. The chain combines TRBV7-2 with TRBJ1-5; a possible D gene is TRBD1 (6 bases). The germline gives CDR1 SGHTA, CDR2 FQGNSA. The CDR3 is 15 residues long. V was pared by 0 bases and J by 7 bases, with 13 bases between.

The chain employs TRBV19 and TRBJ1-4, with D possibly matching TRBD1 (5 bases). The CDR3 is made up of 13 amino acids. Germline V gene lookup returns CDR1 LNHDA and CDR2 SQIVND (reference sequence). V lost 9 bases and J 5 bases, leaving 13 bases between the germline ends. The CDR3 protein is CASQAQGNEKLFF. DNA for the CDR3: TGTGCCAGCCAAGCCCAGGGCAATGAAAAACTGTTTTTT.

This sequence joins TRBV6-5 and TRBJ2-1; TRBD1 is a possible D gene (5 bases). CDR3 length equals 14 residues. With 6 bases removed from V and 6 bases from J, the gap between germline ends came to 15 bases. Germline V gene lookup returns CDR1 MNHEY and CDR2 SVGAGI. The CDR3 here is CASSFRVRVNEQFF. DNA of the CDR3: TGTGCCAGCAGCTTCAGGGTACGGGTCAATGAGCAGTTCTTC.

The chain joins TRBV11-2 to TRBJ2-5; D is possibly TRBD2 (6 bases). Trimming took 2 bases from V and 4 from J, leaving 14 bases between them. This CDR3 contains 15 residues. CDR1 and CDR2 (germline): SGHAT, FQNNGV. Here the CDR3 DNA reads TGTGCCAGCAGCTTACGGGGGTTACGAGGAGAGACCCAGTACTTC. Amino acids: CASSLRGLRGETQYF. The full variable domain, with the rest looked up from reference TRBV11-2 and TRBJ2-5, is EAGVAQSPRYKIIEKRQSVAFWCNPISGHATLYWYQQILGQGPKLLIQFQNNGVVDDSQLPKDRFSAERLKGVDSTLKIQPAKLEDSAVYLCASSLRGLRGETQYFGPGTRLLVL.

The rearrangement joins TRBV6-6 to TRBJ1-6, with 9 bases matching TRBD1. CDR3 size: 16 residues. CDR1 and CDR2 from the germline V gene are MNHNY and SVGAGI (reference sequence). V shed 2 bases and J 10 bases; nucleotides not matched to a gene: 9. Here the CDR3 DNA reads TGTGCCAGCAGTTACGGGTTACAGGGGGCTAGGTCACCCCTCCACTTT. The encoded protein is CASSYGLQGARSPLHF.

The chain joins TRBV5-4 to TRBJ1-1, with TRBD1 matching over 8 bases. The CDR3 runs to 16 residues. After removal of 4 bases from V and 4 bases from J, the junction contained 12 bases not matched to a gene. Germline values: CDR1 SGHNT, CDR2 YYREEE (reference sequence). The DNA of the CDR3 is TGTGCCAGCAGCCAGGGTCAGGGGGCGCGGGGCACTGAAGCTTTCTTT. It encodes CASSQGQGARGTEAFF.

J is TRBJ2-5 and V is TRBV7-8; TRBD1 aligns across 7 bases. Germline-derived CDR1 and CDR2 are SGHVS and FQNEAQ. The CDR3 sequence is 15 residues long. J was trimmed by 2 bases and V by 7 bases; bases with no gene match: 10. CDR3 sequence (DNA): TGTGCCAGCAACCTACAGGGGCGGATACAAGAGACCCAGTACTTC. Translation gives CASNLQGRIQETQYF.

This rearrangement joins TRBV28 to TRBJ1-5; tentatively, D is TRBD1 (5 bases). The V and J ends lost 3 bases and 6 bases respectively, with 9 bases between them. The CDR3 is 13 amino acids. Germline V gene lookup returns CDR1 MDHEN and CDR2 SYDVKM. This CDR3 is CASSLGRGQPQHF. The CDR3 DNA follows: TGTGCCAGCAGTTTGGGAAGGGGTCAGCCCCAGCATTTT.

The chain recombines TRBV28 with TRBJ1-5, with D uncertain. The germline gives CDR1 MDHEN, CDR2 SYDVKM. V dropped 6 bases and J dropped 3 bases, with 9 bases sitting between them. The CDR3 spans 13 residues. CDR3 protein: CASRRAFNQPQHF. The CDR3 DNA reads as TGTGCCAGCAGAAGAGCATTCAATCAGCCCCAGCATTTT.

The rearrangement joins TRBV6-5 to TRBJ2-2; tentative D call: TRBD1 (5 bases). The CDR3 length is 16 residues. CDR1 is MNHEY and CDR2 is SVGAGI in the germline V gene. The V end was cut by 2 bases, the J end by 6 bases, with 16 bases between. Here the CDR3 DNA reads TGTGCCAGCAGTTACAAGGGGCCCCCGTCCCCCGGGGAGCTGTTTTTT. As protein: CASSYKGPPSPGELFF.

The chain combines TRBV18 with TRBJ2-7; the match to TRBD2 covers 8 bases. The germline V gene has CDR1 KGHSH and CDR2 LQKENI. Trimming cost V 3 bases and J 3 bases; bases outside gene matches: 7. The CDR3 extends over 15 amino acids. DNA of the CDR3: TGTGCCAGCTCACCTTACGAAACTAGCGGCTACGAGCAGTACTTC. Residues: CASSPYETSGYEQYF.

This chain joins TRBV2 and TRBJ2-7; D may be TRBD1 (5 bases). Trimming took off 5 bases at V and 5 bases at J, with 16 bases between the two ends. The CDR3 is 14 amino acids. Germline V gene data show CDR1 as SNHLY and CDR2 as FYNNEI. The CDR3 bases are TGTGCCAGCAGTAGGACATCACCCGCGGACGAGCAGTACTTC. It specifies CASSRTSPADEQYF.

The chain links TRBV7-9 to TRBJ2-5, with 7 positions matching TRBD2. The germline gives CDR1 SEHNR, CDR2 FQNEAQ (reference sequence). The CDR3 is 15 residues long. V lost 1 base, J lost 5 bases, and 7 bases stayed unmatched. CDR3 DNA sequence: TGTGCCAGCAGCTTAGGGCGGGGGTTCCCGGAGACCCAGTACTTC. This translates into CASSLGRGFPETQYF.

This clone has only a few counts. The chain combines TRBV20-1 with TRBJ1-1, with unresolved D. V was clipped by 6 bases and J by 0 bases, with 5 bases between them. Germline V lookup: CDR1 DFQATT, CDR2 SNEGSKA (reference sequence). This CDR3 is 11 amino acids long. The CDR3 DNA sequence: TGCAGTGCGCGGATGAACACTGAAGCTTTCTTT. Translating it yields CSARMNTEAFF.

The CDR3 loop is CASSPALGGGAREQFF. CDR3 in DNA: TGCGCCAGCAGCCCGGCCCTTGGCGGGGGGGCACGGGAGCAGTTCTTC. The chain has TRBV5-1 and TRBJ2-1; 9 bases line up with TRBD2. The CDR3 has 16 amino acids. Trimming took 4 bases from V and 10 from J; bases not matched to a gene: 15. Germline V gives CDR1 SGHRS, CDR2 YFSETQ.

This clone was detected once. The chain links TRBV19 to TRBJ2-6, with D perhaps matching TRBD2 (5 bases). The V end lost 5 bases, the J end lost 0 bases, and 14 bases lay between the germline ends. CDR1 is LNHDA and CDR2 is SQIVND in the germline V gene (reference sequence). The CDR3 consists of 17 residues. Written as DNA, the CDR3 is TGTGCCAGTAGTGGTGCGGGCCGACTCTCTGGGGCCAACGTCCTGACTTTC. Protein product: CASSGAGRLSGANVLTF.

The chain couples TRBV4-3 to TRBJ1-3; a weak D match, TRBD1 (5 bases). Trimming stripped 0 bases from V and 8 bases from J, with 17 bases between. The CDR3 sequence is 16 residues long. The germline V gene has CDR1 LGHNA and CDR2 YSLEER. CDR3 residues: CASSQDGPGRRDTIYF. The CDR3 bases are TGCGCCAGCAGCCAAGATGGCCCGGGACGGAGGGACACCATATATTTT.

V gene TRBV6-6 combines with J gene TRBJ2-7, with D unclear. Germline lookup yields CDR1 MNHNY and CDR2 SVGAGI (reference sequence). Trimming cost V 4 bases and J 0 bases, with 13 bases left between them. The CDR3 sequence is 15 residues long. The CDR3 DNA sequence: TGTGCCAGCAGTTTTTCCGGGTCCGGCTCCTACGAGCAGTACTTC. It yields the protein CASSFSGSGSYEQYF.

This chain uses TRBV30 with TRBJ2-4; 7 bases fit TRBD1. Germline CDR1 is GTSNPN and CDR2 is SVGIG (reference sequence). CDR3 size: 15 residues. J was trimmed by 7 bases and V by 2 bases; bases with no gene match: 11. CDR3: CAWSTGQAPTNIQYF. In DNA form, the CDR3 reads TGTGCCTGGAGTACCGGACAGGCCCCGACGAACATTCAGTACTTC.

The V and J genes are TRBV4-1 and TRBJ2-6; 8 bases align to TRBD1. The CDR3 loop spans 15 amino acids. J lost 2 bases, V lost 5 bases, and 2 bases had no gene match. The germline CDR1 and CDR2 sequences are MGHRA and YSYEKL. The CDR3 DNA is TGCGCCAGCAGCGGACAGGGCCCTGGGGCCAACGTCCTGACTTTC. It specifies CASSGQGPGANVLTF.

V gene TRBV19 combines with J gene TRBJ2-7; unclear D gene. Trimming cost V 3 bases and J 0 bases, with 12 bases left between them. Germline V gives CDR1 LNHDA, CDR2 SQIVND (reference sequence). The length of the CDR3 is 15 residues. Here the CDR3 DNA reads TGTGCCAGTAGTATGGGTCCTAGATTCTCCTACGAGCAGTACTTC. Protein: CASSMGPRFSYEQYF.

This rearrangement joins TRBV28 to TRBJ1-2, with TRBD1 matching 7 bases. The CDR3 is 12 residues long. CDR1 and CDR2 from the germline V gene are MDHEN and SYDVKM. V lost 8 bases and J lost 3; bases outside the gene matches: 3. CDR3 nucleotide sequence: TGTGCCAGCGGACAGGAGCACTATGGCTACACCTTC. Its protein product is CASGQEHYGYTF.

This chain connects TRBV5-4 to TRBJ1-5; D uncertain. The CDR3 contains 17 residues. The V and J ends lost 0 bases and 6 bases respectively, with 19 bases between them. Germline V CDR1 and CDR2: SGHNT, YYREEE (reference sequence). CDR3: CASSLARRVPVLQPQHF. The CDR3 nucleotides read TGTGCCAGCAGCTTGGCCAGGAGGGTTCCGGTCCTTCAGCCCCAGCATTTT.

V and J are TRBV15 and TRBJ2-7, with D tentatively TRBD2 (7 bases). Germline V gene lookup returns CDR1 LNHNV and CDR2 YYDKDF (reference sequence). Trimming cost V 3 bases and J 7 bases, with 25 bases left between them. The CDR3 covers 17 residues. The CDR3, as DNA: TGTGCCACCAGCAGGGGCAAGAGGGAGGGTTTGAGGGGGGAGCAGTACTTC. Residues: CATSRGKREGLRGEQYF. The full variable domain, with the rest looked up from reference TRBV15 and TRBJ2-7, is DAMVIQNPRYQVTQFGKPVTLSCSQTLNHNVMYWYQQKSSQAPKLLFHYYDKDFNNEADTPDNFQSRRPNTSFCFLDIRSPGLGDTAMYLCATSRGKREGLRGEQYFGPGTRLTVT.

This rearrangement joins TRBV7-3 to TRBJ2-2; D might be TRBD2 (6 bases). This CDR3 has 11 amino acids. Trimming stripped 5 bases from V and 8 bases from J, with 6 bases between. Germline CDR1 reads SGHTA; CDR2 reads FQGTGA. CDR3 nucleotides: TGTGCCAGCAGCGCGGGGGGGGAGCTGTTTTTT. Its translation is CASSAGGELFF.

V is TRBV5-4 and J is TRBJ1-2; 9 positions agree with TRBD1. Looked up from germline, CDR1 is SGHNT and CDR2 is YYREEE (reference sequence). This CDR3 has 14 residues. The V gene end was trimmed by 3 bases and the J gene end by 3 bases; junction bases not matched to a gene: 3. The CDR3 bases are TGTGCCAGCAGCTCAACAGGGGGCCACTATGGCTACACCTTC. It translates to CASSSTGGHYGYTF.

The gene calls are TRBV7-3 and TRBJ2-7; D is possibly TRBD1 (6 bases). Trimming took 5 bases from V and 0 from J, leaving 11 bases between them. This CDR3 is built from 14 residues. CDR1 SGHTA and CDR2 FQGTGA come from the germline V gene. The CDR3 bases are TGTGCCAGCAGCCCCGACAGGTACTCCTACGAGCAGTACTTC. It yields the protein CASSPDRYSYEQYF. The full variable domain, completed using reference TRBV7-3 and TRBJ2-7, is GAGVSQTPSNKVTEKGKYVELRCDPISGHTALYWYRQSLGQGPEFLIYFQGTGAADDSGLPNDRFFAVRPEGSVSTLKIQRTERGDSAVYLCASSPDRYSYEQYFGPGTRLTVT.

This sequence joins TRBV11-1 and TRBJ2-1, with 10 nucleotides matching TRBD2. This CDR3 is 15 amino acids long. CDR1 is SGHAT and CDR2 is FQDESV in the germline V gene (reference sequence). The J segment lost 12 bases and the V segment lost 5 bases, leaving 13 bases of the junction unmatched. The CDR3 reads CASSRAGGPQWVQFF. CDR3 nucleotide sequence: TGTGCCAGCAGCAGAGCGGGGGGGCCGCAATGGGTGCAGTTCTTC.

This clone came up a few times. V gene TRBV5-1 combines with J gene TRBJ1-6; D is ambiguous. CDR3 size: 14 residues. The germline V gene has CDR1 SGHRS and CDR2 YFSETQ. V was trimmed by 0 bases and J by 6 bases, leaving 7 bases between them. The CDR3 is CASSLGLTNSPLHF. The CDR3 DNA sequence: TGCGCCAGCAGCTTGGGACTGACTAATTCACCCCTCCACTTT.